The clone carrying this TCR beta chain was counted at least ten times. The CDR3 runs to 13 residues. Per germline, CDR1 GTSNPN and CDR2 SVGIG (reference sequence). V lost 5 bases to trimming and J lost 3 bases, with 13 bases between them. Every bit of the isolated RNA underwent reverse transcription, so sequencing read expressed TCRB transcripts. Data came from immunoSEQ multiplex PCR; TCRdb stores just in-frame clones and leaves some out. There are around 280,000 clones in the sample; 8% occur only once, and roughly 1% lies in the top ten. The sample comes from a study of beta chain features in type 1 diabetes.

V is TRBV30 and J is TRBJ1-1; possible D gene TRBD1, 5 bases. The sample taken for sequencing was central memory CD4+ T cells from blood. This sequence originates from a woman younger than 30 in good health. CDR3 sequence reads: CAWGDRGYTEAFF. CDR3 bases: TGTGCCTGGGGGGATCGGGGCTACACTGAAGCTTTCTTT.